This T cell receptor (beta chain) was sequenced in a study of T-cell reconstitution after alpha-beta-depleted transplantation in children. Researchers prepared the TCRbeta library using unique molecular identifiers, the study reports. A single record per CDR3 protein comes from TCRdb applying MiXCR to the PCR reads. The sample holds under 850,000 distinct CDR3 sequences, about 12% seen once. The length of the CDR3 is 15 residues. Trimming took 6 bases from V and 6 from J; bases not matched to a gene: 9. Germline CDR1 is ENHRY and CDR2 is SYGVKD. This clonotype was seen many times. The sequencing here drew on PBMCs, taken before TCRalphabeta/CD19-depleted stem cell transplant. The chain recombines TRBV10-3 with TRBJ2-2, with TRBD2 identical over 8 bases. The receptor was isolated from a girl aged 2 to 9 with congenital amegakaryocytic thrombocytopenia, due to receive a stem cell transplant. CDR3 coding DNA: TGTGCCATCAGGCGGGAGGCCGGTAACCCCGGGGAGCTGTTTTTT. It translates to CAIRREAGNPGELFF.